The T cell receptor (beta chain) under discussion was sequenced for a study of shared clonotypes between healthy human individuals. Deep was the level used in running the assay. Original processing notes: ImmunoSEQ sequences covered only the junction and lacked quality scores; filtering therefore differed. Profiling relied on immunoSEQ multiplex PCR, and the TCRdb table lists in-frame clones only, not all of them. V and J calls and clone size are those listed in that table; D and trimming were worked out from the DNA. The table has about 2.3 million clones, approximately 95% seen once. The V and J ends lost 8 bases and 8 bases, in that order; junction bases with no gene match: 12. The CDR3 consists of 14 residues. Germline-derived CDR1 and CDR2 are MNHEY and SMNVEV (reference sequence). Study results and limitations: Generation probability values for non-shared clonotypes were lower than those for clonotypes shared by all four donors. Rarefaction indicated that sorted-subset sequencing remained incomplete although depth was large.

In its sample, this clone was seen once. Its antigen is undetermined. J is TRBJ1-2 and V is TRBV27; 9 nucleotides align to TRBD1. Sequencing was performed on naive CD4+ T cells from PBMCs. Subset given: CD45RA+ positively selected. This clonotype was obtained from a young man in good health. Some clones in this sample may be carry-over from other donors' samples. CDR3 loop: CASGDPGQGQGYTF. The CDR3 region has the DNA TGTGCCAGCGGCGACCCAGGACAGGGGCAAGGCTACACCTTC.